This T cell receptor (beta chain) was obtained from a study of tissue T cells after allogeneic stem cell transplantation. Study-wide points: Only a limited share of tissue TCRs appeared in blood or spleen.

Assay: immunoSEQ multiplex PCR; the TCRdb copy retains only in-frame clones and omits some. Of approximately 11,000 clones detected, around two fifths appear once; the ten largest clones hold roughly 2%. Concerning this clone: The antigen is unknown. The gene symbols are mouse symbols. Coverage ceases 1 residue before the CDR3 finishes, and the germline J gene fills in the end.

Time point described: mouse harvest day 7 after allogeneic transplant. Each mouse received 10^7 T-cell-depleted marrow cells plus 10^6 splenic CD5+ T cells by tail vein. Germline CDR1 KGHPV, CDR2 FQNQEV (reference sequence). V shed 3 bases and J 6 bases; nucleotides not matched to a gene: 4. This CDR3 has 15 residues. The sequenced sample was skin. The chain has TRBV26 and TRBJ1-4; the match to TRBD1 covers 10 bases. The receptor's source is a female BALB/c mouse given C57BL/6 T cells with graft-versus-host disease after an allogeneic hematopoietic cell transplant. CDR3 bases read: TGTGCCAGCAGTCTAGGGACAGGGGTGGACGAAAGATTATTT. This codes for CASSLGTGVDERLF. The entire CDR3 protein is CASSLGTGVDERLFF.